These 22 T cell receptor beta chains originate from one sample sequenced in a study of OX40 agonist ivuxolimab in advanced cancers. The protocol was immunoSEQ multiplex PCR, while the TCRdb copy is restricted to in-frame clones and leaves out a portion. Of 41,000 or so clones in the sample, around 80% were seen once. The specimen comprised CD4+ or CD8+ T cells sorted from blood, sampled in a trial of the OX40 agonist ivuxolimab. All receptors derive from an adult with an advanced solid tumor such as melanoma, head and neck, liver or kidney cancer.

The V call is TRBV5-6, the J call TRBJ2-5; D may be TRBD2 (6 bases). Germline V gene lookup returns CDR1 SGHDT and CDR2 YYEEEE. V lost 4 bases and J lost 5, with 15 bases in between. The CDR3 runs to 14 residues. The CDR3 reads CASSGGSSRETQYF. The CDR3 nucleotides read TGTGCCAGCAGCGGGGGGTCTAGCCGCGAGACCCAGTACTTC.

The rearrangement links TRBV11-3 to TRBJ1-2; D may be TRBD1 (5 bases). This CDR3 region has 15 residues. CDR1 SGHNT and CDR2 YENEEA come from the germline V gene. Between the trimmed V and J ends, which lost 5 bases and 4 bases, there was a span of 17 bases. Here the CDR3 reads CASSPAGTSAYGYTF. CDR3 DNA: TGTGCCAGCAGCCCAGCCGGGACTTCTGCCTATGGCTACACCTTC.

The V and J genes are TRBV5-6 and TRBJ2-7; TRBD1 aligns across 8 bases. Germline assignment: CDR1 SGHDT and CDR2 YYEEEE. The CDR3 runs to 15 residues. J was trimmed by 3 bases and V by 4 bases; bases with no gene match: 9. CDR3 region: CASSPDRGRVYEQYF. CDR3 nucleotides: TGTGCCAGCAGCCCCGACAGGGGTAGGGTCTACGAGCAGTACTTC.

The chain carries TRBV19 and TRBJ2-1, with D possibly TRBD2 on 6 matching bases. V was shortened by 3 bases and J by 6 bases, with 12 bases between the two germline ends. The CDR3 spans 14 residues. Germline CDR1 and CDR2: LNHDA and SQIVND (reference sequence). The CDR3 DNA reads TGTGCCAGTAGTATCGGGACTGGACGCAATGAGCAGTTCTTC. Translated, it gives CASSIGTGRNEQFF.

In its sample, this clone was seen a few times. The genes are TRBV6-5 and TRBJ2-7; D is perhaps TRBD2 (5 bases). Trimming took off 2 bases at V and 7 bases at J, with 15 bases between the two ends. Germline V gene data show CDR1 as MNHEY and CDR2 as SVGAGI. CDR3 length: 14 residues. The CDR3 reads CASSYTPGRDEQYF. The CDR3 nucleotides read TGTGCCAGCAGTTACACCCCGGGTCGGGATGAGCAGTACTTC.

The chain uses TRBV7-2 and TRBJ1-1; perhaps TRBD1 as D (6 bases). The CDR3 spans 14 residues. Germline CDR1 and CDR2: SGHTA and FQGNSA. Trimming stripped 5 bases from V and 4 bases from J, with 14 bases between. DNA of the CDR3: TGTGCCAGCAGCGAAGCAGGGGCGCGCACTGAAGCTTTCTTT. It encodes CASSEAGARTEAFF.

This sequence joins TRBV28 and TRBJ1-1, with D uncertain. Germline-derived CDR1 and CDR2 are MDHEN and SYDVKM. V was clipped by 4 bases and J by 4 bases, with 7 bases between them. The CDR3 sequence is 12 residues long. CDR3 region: CASSSSRTEAFF. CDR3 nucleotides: TGTGCCAGCAGTTCCTCTCGCACTGAAGCTTTCTTT.

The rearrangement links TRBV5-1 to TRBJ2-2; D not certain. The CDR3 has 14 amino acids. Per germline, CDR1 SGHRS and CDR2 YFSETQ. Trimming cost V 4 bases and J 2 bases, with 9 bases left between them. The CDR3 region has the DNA TGCGCCAGCAGCCATGGAACCAACACCGGGGAGCTGTTTTTT. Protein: CASSHGTNTGELFF.

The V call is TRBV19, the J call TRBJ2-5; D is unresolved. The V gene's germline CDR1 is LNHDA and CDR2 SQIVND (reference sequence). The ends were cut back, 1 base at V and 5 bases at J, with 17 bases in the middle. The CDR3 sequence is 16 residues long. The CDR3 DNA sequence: TGTGCCAGTAGTATAGCCCCATCACAGAGAACGGAGACCCAGTACTTC. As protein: CASSIAPSQRTETQYF.

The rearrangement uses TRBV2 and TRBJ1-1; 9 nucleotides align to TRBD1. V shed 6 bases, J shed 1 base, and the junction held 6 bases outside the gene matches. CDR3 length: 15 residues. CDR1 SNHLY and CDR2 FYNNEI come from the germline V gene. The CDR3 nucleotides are TGTGCCAGCAGAGACCGACAGGGGGGGAACACTGAAGCTTTCTTT. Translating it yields CASRDRQGGNTEAFF.

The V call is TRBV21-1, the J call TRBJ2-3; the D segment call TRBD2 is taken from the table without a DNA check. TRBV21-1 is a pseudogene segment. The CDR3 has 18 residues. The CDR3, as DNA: TGTGCCAGCAGCAAGGGGACGACTAGCGGGGGTATCACAGATACGCAGTATTTT. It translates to CASSKGTTSGGITDTQYF.

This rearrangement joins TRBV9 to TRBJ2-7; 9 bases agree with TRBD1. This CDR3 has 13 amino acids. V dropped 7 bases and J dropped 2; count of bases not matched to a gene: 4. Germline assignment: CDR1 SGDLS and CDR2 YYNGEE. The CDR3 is CASGGTGTYEQYF. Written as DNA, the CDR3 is TGTGCCAGCGGAGGGACAGGGACCTACGAGCAGTACTTC.

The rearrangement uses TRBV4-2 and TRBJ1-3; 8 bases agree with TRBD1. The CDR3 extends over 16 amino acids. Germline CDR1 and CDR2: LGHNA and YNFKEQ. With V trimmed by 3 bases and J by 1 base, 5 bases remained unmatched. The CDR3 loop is CASSQDRTGSGNTIYF. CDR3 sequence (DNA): TGTGCCAGCAGCCAGGATCGGACAGGGTCTGGAAACACCATATATTTT.

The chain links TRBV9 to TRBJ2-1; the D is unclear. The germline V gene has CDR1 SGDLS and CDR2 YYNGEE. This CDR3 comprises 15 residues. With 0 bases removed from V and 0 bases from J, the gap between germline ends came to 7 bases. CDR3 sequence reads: CASSVEGISYNEQFF. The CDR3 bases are TGTGCCAGCAGCGTAGAGGGTATCTCCTACAATGAGCAGTTCTTC.

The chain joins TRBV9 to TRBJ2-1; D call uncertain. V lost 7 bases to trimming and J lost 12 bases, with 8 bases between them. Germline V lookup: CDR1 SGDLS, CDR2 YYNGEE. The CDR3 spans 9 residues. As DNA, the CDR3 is TGTGCCAGCGGAACTCCGCAGTTCTTC. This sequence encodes CASGTPQFF.

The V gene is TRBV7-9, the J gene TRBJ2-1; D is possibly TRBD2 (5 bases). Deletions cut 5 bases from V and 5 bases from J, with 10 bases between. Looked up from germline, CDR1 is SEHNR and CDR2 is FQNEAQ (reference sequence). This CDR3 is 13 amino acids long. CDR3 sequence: CASSPHGDNEQFF. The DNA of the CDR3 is TGTGCCAGCAGCCCGCACGGGGACAATGAGCAGTTCTTC.

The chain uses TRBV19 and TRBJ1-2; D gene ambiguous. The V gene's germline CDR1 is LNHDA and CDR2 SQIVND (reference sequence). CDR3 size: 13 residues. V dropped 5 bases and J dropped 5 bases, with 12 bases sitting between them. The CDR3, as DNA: TGTGCCAGTAGTCCCACCGGGCCGTATGGCTACACCTTC. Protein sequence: CASSPTGPYGYTF.

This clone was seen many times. DNA of the CDR3: TGTGCCAGCAGCGGAACGGACAGGTCAAATTCACCCCTCCACTTT. It is translated as CASSGTDRSNSPLHF. The V call is TRBV7-9, the J call TRBJ1-6; TRBD1 matches 7 bases. Germline assignment: CDR1 SEHNR and CDR2 FQNEAQ (reference sequence). V was clipped by 5 bases and J by 7 bases; unmatched bases: 8. This CDR3 has 15 amino acids.

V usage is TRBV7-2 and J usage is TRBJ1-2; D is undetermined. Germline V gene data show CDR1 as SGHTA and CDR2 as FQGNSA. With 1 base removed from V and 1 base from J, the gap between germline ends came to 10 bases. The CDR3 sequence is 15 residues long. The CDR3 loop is CASSLVSFINYGYTF. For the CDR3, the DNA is TGTGCCAGCAGCTTAGTTAGTTTTATTAACTATGGCTACACCTTC.

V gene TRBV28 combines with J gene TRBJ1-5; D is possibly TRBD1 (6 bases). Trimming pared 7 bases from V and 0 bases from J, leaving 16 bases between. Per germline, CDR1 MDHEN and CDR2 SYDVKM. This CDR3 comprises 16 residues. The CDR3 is CASNPPGGYSNQPQHF. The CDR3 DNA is TGTGCCAGCAATCCCCCCGGGGGCTATAGCAATCAGCCCCAGCATTTT.

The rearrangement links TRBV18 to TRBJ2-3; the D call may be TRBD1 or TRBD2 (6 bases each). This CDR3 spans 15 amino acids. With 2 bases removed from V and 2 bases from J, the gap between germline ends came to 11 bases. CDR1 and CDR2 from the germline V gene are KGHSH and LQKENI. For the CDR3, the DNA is TGTGCCAGCTCACCAGGGGGGCGCAACACAGATACGCAGTATTTT. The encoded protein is CASSPGGRNTDTQYF. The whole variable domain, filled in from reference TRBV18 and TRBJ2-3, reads NAGVMQNPRHLVRRRGQEARLRCSPMKGHSHVYWYRQLPEEGLKFMVYLQKENIIDESGMPKERFSAEFPKEGPSILRIQQVVRGDSAAYFCASSPGGRNTDTQYFGPGTRLTVL.

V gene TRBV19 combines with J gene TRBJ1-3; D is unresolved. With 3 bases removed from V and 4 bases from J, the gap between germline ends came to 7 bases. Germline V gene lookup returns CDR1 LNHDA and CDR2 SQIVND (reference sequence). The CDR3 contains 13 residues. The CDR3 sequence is CASSMVVGNTIYF. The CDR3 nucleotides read TGTGCCAGTAGTATGGTGGTCGGAAACACCATATATTTT.